This T cell receptor beta chain was identified in a study of cytomegalovirus exposure and HLA in healthy donors. This clone came up a few times. Use of 60 Vbeta and 13 Jbeta primers characterized the PCR. TCRdb keeps only in-frame clones here, not all; method: immunoSEQ multiplex PCR. The table has about 59,000 clones, around 83% seen once; the top ten hold more than 1.5%. The CDR3 runs to 13 residues. The chain joins TRBV21-1 to TRBJ1-5; TRBD1 reflects the table's D call only, with no check against the DNA. TRBV21-1 has pseudogene status. The sequence was obtained from a human donor in good health. The sample comprised PBMCs. DNA of the CDR3: TGTGCCAGCAGCACGTACAGGGGTCAGCCCCAGCATTTT. As protein: CASSTYRGQPQHF.